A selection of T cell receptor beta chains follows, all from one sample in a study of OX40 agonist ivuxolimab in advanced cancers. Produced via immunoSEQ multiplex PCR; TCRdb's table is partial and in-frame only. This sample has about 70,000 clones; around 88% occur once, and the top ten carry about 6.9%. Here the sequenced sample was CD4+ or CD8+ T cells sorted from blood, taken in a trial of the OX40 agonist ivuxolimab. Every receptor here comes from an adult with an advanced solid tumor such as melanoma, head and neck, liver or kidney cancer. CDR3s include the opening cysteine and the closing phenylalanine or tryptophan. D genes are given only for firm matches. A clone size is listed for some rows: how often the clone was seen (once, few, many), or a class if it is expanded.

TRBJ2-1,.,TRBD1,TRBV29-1,TGCAGCGTTGTACGGGACAGGGCCTACAATGAGCAGTTCTTC,CSVVRDRAYNEQFF
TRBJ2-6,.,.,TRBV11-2,TGTGCCAGCAGCTTAAGGGGGGGCTCATTCTCTGGGGCCAACGTCCTGACTTTC,CASSLRGGSFSGANVLTF
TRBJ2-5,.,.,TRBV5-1,TGCGCCAGCAGCTCTCGGGGAGGGACAAGTACCCAGTACTTC,CASSSRGGTSTQYF
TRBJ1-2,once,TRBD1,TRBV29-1,TGCAGCGTTCTGGACAGGGGTAACTATGGCTACACCTTC,CSVLDRGNYGYTF
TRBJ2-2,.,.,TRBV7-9,TGTGCCAGCAGCTTAGGCGGACAGCTCACCGGGGAGCTGTTTTTT,CASSLGGQLTGELFF
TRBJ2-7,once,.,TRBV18,TGTGCCAGCTCTCCGGGACAACACTACGAGCAGTACTTC,CASSPGQHYEQYF
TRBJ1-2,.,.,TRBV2,TGTGCCAGCAGTAAAACAGGGTCCGCAGGAGGGGGCTACACCTTC,CASSKTGSAGGGYTF
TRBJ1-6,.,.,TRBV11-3,TGTGCCAGCAGCTTAGGTGGTTCACCCCTCCACTTT,CASSLGGSPLHF
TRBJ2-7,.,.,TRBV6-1,TGTGCCAGCAGTTGGGACAACTACGAGCAGTACTTC,CASSWDNYEQYF
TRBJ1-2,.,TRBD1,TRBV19,TGTGCCAGTAGTAGACAGGGGACTAACTATGGCTACACCTTC,CASSRQGTNYGYTF
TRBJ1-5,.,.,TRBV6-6,TGTGCCAGCAGTCGGACGGATAGCAATCAGCCCCAGCATTTT,CASSRTDSNQPQHF
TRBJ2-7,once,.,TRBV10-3,TGTGCCATCAGTGGGGGTTACCGTTCGGGGGAGCAGTACTTC,CAISGGYRSGEQYF
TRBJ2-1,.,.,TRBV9,TGTGCCAGCAGCGGAAGACTGAGCTCCTACAATGAGCAGTTCTTC,CASSGRLSSYNEQFF
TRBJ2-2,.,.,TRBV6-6,TGTGCCAGCACCCTGGGGACGTCGGGGACCGGGGAGCTGTTTTTT,CASTLGTSGTGELFF
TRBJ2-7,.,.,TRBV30,TGTGCCTGGAGTCACGGGACTCCCACGGGCTACGAGCAGTACTTC,CAWSHGTPTGYEQYF
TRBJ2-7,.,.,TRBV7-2,TGTGCCAGCAGCCTAAATAACCACGAGCAGTACTTC,CASSLNNHEQYF
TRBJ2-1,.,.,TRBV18,TGTGCCAGCTCACCTCCCTACTACAATGAGCAGTTCTTC,CASSPPYYNEQFF
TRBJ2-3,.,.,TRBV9,TGTGCCAGCAGCGTAAGGAACCCCACAGATACGCAGTATTTT,CASSVRNPTDTQYF
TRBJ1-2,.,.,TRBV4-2,TGTGCCAGCAGCCAAGAACGCGGGATAAGGGGTCGGAATGGCTACACCTTC,CASSQERGIRGRNGYTF
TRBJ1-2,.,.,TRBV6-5,TGTGCCAGCAGTTTCGCGAAGGGTCACTATGGCTACACCTTC,CASSFAKGHYGYTF
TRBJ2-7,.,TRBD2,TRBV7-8,TGTGCCAGCAGCTTAAGCGGGAGGGCGGGTGAGCAGTACTTC,CASSLSGRAGEQYF
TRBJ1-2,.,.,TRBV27,TGTGCCAGCAGTTACCGGGAGTCGGACTATGGCTACACCTTC,CASSYRESDYGYTF
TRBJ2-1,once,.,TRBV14,TGTGCCAGCAGCCCGGCCGGGCGGAGGTCCTACAATGAGCAGTTCTTC,CASSPAGRRSYNEQFF
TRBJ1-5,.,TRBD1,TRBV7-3,TGTGCCAGCAGCTTCTCAGGGGGTATGGGTCAGCCCCAGCATTTT,CASSFSGGMGQPQHF
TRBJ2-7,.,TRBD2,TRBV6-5,TGTGCCAGCAGTGGTACTAGCGGGGTAGCCTACGAGCAGTACTTC,CASSGTSGVAYEQYF
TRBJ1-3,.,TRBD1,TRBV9,TGTGCCAGCAGCCGTACCGGGACAGGGTATGGAGACACCATATATTTT,CASSRTGTGYGDTIYF
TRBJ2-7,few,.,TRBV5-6,TGTGCCAGCAGCTTGGATGCTGCAGCCCATACCTCCTACGAGCAGTACTTC,CASSLDAAAHTSYEQYF
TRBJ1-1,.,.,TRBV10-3,TGTGCCTCGGATGAGGGGACTGAAGCTTTCTTT,CASDEGTEAFF
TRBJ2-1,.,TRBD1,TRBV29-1,TGCAGCGTTGGGGCGACAGGGGGGCACATTGAGCAGTTCTTC,CSVGATGGHIEQFF
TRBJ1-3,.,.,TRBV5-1,TGCGCCAGCAGCTTGGCCGGAGGCAACACCATATATTTT,CASSLAGGNTIYF
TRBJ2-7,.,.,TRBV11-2,TGTGCCAGCAGCGCCCTCAGGGGCCAGCATAACAAGCAGTACTTC,CASSALRGQHNKQYF
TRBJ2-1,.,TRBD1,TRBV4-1,TGCGCCAGCAGCCTGGACAGGGACAATGAGCAGTTCTTC,CASSLDRDNEQFF
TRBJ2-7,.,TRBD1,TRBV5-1,TGCGCCAGCAGAAGGACAGGGACGGCCTACGAGCAGTACTTC,CASRRTGTAYEQYF
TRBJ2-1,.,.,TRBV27,TGTGCCAGCAAGGAACTTGGGGAGCAGTTCTTC,CASKELGEQFF
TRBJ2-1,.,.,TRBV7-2,TGTGCCAGCAGCTTACGTGCGGACTACAATGAGCAGTTCTTC,CASSLRADYNEQFF
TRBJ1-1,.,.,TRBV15,TGTGCCACCAGCAGAGATCCAACGAACACTGAAGCTTTCTTT,CATSRDPTNTEAFF
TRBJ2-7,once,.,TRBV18,TGTGCCAGCTCACCAGGGCAGGGGGGCAACGAGCAGTACTTC,CASSPGQGGNEQYF
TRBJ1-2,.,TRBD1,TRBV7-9,TGTGCCAGCAGCCCAGACTTGGGACAGGGAGTTTACTATGGCTACACCTTC,CASSPDLGQGVYYGYTF
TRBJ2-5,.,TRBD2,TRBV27,TGTGCCAGCAGTTTCCGCGGGGGACGAGAGACCCAGTACTTC,CASSFRGGRETQYF
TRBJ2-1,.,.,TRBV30,TGTGCCTGGAGGCGTAGAGGGGGGCTTAATGAGCAGTTCTTC,CAWRRRGGLNEQFF
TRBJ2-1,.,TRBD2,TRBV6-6,TGTGCCAGCAGTGGAACGACTAGCGGGGGAAATGAGCAGTTCTTC,CASSGTTSGGNEQFF
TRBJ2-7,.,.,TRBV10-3,TGTGCCATCAGTGAACAGGGCAGGGGAGACGAGCAGTACTTC,CAISEQGRGDEQYF
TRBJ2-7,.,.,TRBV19,TGTGCCAGTAGCCCAGGGGGGTACTACGAGCAGTACTTC,CASSPGGYYEQYF
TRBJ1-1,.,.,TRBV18,TGTGCCAGCTCACCGGGACGGCGAAACACTGAAGCTTTCTTT,CASSPGRRNTEAFF
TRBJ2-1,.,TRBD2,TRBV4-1,TGCGCCAGCAGCCTCCGGGACTACAGCAATGAGCAGTTCTTC,CASSLRDYSNEQFF
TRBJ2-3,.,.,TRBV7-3,TGTGCCAGCAGCTTAACGGGAGCCCCCACAGATACGCAGTATTTT,CASSLTGAPTDTQYF
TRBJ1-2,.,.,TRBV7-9,TGTGCCAGCAGCTTACTCGCGGACAACTATGGCTACATCTTC,CASSLLADNYGYIF
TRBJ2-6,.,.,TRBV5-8,TGTGCCAGCAGCTTGGGGCATGTCTCCACTGGGGCCAACGTCCTGACTTTC,CASSLGHVSTGANVLTF
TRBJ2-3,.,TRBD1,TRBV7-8,TGTGCCAGCAGCTTAGTCGGGACAGGGGAAAGTACGCAGTATTTT,CASSLVGTGESTQYF
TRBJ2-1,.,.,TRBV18,TGTGCCAGCTCACCACCGAATGGGAACCTAAGGATCTTC,CASSPPNGNLRIF
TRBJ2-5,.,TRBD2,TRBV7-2,TGTGCCAGCAGCTTAGGTTTCCGGGGGGGCGGAGAGACCCAGTACTTC,CASSLGFRGGGETQYF
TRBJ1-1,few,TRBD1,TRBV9,TGTGCCAGCAGCTCTTGGACAGGATTGAACACTGAAGCTTTCTTT,CASSSWTGLNTEAFF
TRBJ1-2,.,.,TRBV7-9,TGTGCCAGCAGCCCCCCGGCAGGGCCCTATGGCTACACCTTC,CASSPPAGPYGYTF